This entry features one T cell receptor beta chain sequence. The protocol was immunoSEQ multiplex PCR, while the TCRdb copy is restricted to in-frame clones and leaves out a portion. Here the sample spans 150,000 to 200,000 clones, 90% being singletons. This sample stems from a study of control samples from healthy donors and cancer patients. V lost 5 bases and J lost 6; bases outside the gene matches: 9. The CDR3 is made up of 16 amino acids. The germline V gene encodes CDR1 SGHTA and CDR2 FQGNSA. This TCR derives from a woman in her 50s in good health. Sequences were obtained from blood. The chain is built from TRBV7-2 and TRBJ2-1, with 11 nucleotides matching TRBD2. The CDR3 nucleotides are TGTGCCAGCAGCATAACTAGCGGGAGATGGGGCAATGAGCAGTTCTTC. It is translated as CASSITSGRWGNEQFF.